This TCR beta chain was found in a study of OX40 agonist ivuxolimab in advanced cancers. Study-wide background: Dose-escalation patients were diagnosed with hepatocellular carcinoma, melanoma, renal cell cancer or head and neck cancer.

The CDR3 has 15 amino acids. Germline CDR1 SGDLS, CDR2 YYNGEE. V was clipped by 0 bases and J by 4 bases; unmatched bases: 6. This table comes from immunoSEQ multiplex PCR, and its TCRdb copy is limited to in-frame clones, with some not included. The sample has about 22,000 clones, 70% to 90% seen once. Sequenced here: CD4+ or CD8+ T cells sorted from blood, sampled in a trial of the OX40 agonist ivuxolimab. This sequence was found in an adult with an advanced solid tumor such as melanoma, head and neck, liver or kidney cancer. This rearrangement joins TRBV9 to TRBJ1-2, with TRBD1 identical over 7 bases. CDR3 in amino acids: CASSVGSDRSYGYTF. CDR3 nucleotide sequence: TGTGCCAGCAGCGTAGGATCGGACAGGAGCTATGGCTACACCTTC.